This T cell receptor beta chain is drawn from a study of T cell responses to AZD1222 COVID-19 vaccine. Findings and limits, study-wide: Clonal diversity was possibly underestimated; the donors were predominantly white British and more often female.

A remark on this clone: Its specificity is unknown.

Germline CDR1 and CDR2: LNHDA and SQIVND (reference sequence). The ends were cut back, 5 bases at V and 1 base at J, with 8 bases in the middle. This CDR3 contains 13 residues. Assay used: immunoSEQ multiplex PCR; TCRdb lists only in-frame clones, some missing. This sample has 150,000 or so clones, with approximately 91% found just once. The origin of this receptor is an adult in good health. V gene TRBV19 combines with J gene TRBJ1-2; a weak D match, TRBD1 (6 bases). Sequences were derived from peripheral blood, sampled on day 0 of AZD1222 vaccination. CDR3 DNA sequence: TGTGCCAGTAGTTCGGACAGTAACTATGGCTACACCTTC. Protein sequence: CASSSDSNYGYTF.